Presented here are 32 T cell receptor beta chains from one specimen sequenced in a study of T cell repertoires in cytomegalovirus infection (dated by TCRdb to between 2019 and 2020). The treatment or condition label, read with the paper, signifies: in vitro stimulation with specific CMV peptide epitopes to enrich CMV-specific T cells. These TCRs' antigens remain unknown. Sequencing was carried out with an Illumina HiSeq 1500. TCRdb reran the public reads through fastp at Q25 and MiXCR, keeping productive beta chains. Rows with one shared CDR3 protein collapse into an entry with the most common genes and DNA. Across this sample there are about a million distinct CDR3 sequences, with roughly 31% seen only once. The ten most abundant clones make up under 15% of the sample. The input for sequencing was cultured CD8+ T cells from PBMCs, taken from culture after CMV antigen stimulation. These receptor sequences come from a human donor in good health (CMV status not recorded). Some clones in this sample may be carry-over from other donors' samples.

This clonotype was detected a few times. The chain employs TRBV6-5 and TRBJ2-1, with D possibly being TRBD2 (5 bases). The V end was cut by 6 bases, the J end by 5 bases, with 20 bases between. CDR1 MNHEY and CDR2 SVGAGI come from the germline V gene. The CDR3 covers 16 residues. CDR3 protein: CASSPKLALRDNEQFF. CDR3 nucleotides: TGTGCCAGCAGCCCCAAATTAGCGCTCCGGGACAATGAGCAGTTCTTC.

The chain combines TRBV6-6 with TRBJ2-5; 9 bases line up with TRBD2. The germline V gene encodes CDR1 MNHNY and CDR2 SVGAGI (reference sequence). This CDR3 region has 16 residues. V dropped 0 bases and J dropped 5; count of bases not matched to a gene: 7. CDR3 sequence (DNA): TGTGCCAGCAGTTACTCGATCCTAGCGGGGTATGAGACCCAGTACTTC. This translates into CASSYSILAGYETQYF.

Regarding this clonotype: This may stem from a read error, because a much larger clone lies one nucleotide away. This chain links TRBV12-3 or TRBV12-4 with TRBJ2-2; possible D gene TRBD2, 5 bases. The length of the CDR3 is 15 residues. This chain's CDR3 is CASSLESMGIGKLFF. For the CDR3, the DNA is TGTGCCAGCAGTTTAGAATCCATGGGAATCGGGAAGCTGTTTTTT.

The V call is TRBV27, the J call TRBJ2-7, with a weak D call TRBD2 (6 bases). CDR1 is MNHEY and CDR2 is SMNVEV in the germline V gene (reference sequence). The CDR3 length is 14 residues. Deletions cut 5 bases from V and 7 bases from J, with 18 bases between. CDR3: CASSARGRGREQYV. The CDR3 region has the DNA TGTGCCAGCAGTGCGCGGGGAAGGGGCAGGGAGCAGTACGTC.

Only a few counts were recorded for this clonotype. The chain joins TRBV11-2 to TRBJ1-1; tentative D call: TRBD1 (6 bases). CDR3 size: 15 residues. CDR1 and CDR2 (germline): SGHAT, FQNNGV. V lost 2 bases to trimming and J lost 5 bases, with 15 bases between them. DNA of the CDR3: TGTGCCAGCAGCTTATATCAGGGGCTCAGGACTGAAGCTTTCTTT. Its translation: CASSLYQGLRTEAFF.

This clonotype was detected a few times. V is TRBV20-1 and J is TRBJ2-7; 9 bases match TRBD2. The CDR3 runs 16 residues. Germline V gene lookup returns CDR1 DFQATT and CDR2 SNEGSKA (reference sequence). Trimming took 0 bases from V and 3 from J; bases not matched to a gene: 9. This chain's CDR3 is CSARDPGTSRIYEQYF. The CDR3 DNA follows: TGCAGTGCTAGAGATCCCGGGACTAGCCGTATCTACGAGCAGTACTTC.

The V gene is TRBV27, the J gene TRBJ1-2; 8 positions match TRBD1. Trimming removed 6 bases from V and 6 bases from J; junction bases left unmatched: 6. The CDR3 totals 13 residues. Germline V gives CDR1 MNHEY, CDR2 SMNVEV (reference sequence). CDR3 sequence (DNA): TGTGCCAGCAGACGGACAGGGTACGATGGCTACACCTTC. Amino acid sequence: CASRRTGYDGYTF.

The table lists this clonotype with a few counts. The genes are TRBV6-5 and TRBJ2-1, with a possible D match to TRBD1 (6 bases). CDR1 and CDR2 (germline): MNHEY, SVGAGI. The CDR3 spans 15 residues. V shed 5 bases and J shed 1 base, with 12 bases lying between them. CDR3 DNA sequence: TGTGCCAGCAGTAATACAGGGTTATCCTACAATGAGCAGTTCTTC. Translated, it gives CASSNTGLSYNEQFF.

This chain uses TRBV2 with TRBJ2-7; possibly TRBD2 for D (7 bases). The CDR3 covers 13 residues. The V gene lost 6 bases and the J gene lost 4 bases, with 13 bases spanning the gap. CDR1 SNHLY and CDR2 FYNNEI come from the germline V gene. This chain's CDR3 is CASRGRGGYEQYV. In DNA, the CDR3 is TGTGCCAGCAGAGGGAGGGGGGGATACGAGCAGTACGTC.

The sample holds a few counts of this clonotype. This chain links TRBV6-8 with TRBJ1-2; 12 nucleotides match TRBD1. Germline-derived CDR1 and CDR2 are MNHGY and SAAAGT. V was clipped by 2 bases and J by 6 bases; unmatched bases: 4. This CDR3 is 15 amino acids long. CDR3 amino acids: CASSYPGQGADGYTF. CDR3 nucleotide sequence: TGTGCCAGCAGTTACCCGGGACAGGGGGCTGATGGCTACACCTTC.

The rearrangement uses TRBV7-9 and TRBJ1-2, with a tentative D call TRBD1 (5 bases). Germline V gene data show CDR1 as SEHNR and CDR2 as FQNEAQ (reference sequence). The CDR3 runs to 13 residues. V was cut by 0 bases and J by 5 bases, with 7 bases left in between. CDR3 protein: CASSLARVYGYTF. The DNA for the CDR3 is TGTGCCAGCAGCTTAGCCAGGGTGTATGGCTACACCTTC.

The chain employs TRBV14 and TRBJ2-1, with 9 bases identical to TRBD2. Germline values: CDR1 SGHDN, CDR2 FVKESK. V lost 0 bases, J lost 4 bases, and 10 bases stayed unmatched. CDR3 size: 18 residues. DNA of the CDR3: TGTGCCAGCAGCCAAGATCTGGCTAGCGGGGACATTTACAATGAGCAGTTCTTC. Its protein is CASSQDLASGDIYNEQFF.

This clonotype was counted only a few times. V and J are TRBV11-2 and TRBJ2-5; 7 bases align to TRBD2. Germline V gives CDR1 SGHAT, CDR2 FQNNGV. The trim removed 5 bases at V and 4 bases at J, leaving 16 bases unmatched. The CDR3 sequence is 17 residues long. The CDR3 nucleotides are TGTGCCAGCAGCCCCAACGGGGCCGGGGGGATGGGAGAGACCCAGTACTTC. Residues: CASSPNGAGGMGETQYF.

The chain is built from TRBV20-1 and TRBJ2-3; perhaps D is TRBD1 or TRBD2 (6 bases each). Trimming took off 5 bases at V and 4 bases at J, with 22 bases between the two ends. The CDR3 is made up of 16 amino acids. Germline CDR1 reads DFQATT; CDR2 reads SNEGSKA (reference sequence). The CDR3 DNA reads as TGCAGTGCTCGAGGGGGGTCTGGACCGCAGCCAGATACGCAGTATTTT. Its translation: CSARGGSGPQPDTQYF.

This clonotype was seen a handful of times. In nucleotides, the CDR3 is TGTGCCAGCAGCCTTAGGACAGGTGGGAACGAGCAGTACGTC. It is translated as CASSLRTGGNEQYV. The V call is TRBV11-2, the J call TRBJ2-7; 7 nucleotides line up with TRBD1. The CDR3 totals 14 residues. Germline-derived CDR1 and CDR2 are SGHAT and FQNNGV. The junction had 9 bases not matched to a gene; V was cut back by 5 bases and J by 5 bases.

The rearrangement joins TRBV6-2 or TRBV6-3 to TRBJ2-3; D gene unclear. The CDR3 has 12 residues. The ends were cut back, 5 bases at V and 7 bases at J, with 10 bases in the middle. Germline loops: CDR1 MNHEY, CDR2 SVGEGT. The CDR3 region is CASSTNGNTQYF. CDR3 nucleotide sequence: TGTGCCAGCAGTACCAATGGAAATACGCAGTATTTT.

About this clonotype itself: The junction departs from the called germline gene at one end, perhaps through a read error. The gene calls are TRBV7-8 and TRBJ1-5; D remains unclear. The CDR3 contains 12 residues. Germline CDR1 reads SGHVS; CDR2 reads FQNEAQ. The CDR3 coding sequence is TGTGCCAACAGCCCATCCGGGCAGCCCCAGCATTTT. Translated, it gives CANSPSGQPQHF.

The chain recombines TRBV7-9 with TRBJ1-2; 10 nucleotides align to TRBD1. The CDR3 loop spans 19 amino acids. CDR1 is SEHNR and CDR2 is FQNEAQ in the germline V gene (reference sequence). The J segment lost 3 bases and the V segment lost 5 bases, leaving 18 bases of the junction unmatched. CDR3 protein: CASSTPSGTGALVDYGYTF. CDR3 bases: TGTGCCAGCAGCACACCCTCGGGGACAGGGGCCCTAGTTGACTATGGCTACACCTTC. Using reference TRBV7-9 and TRBJ1-2 for the parts outside the CDR3, the full variable domain is DTGVSQNPRHKITKRGQNVTFRCDPISEHNRLYWYRQTLGQGPEFLTYFQNEAQLEKSRLLSDRFSAERPKGSFSTLEIQRTEQGDSAMYLCASSTPSGTGALVDYGYTFGSGTRLTVV.

This clonotype was counted between two and nine times. The chain is built from TRBV15 and TRBJ2-2; maybe TRBD1 (6 bases). The CDR3 loop spans 17 amino acids. With 3 bases removed from V and 7 bases from J, the gap between germline ends came to 21 bases. Germline assignment: CDR1 LNHNV and CDR2 YYDKDF (reference sequence). The CDR3 nucleotides are TGTGCCACCAGCAGTCACAGACAACAGGGCATCGGCGGGGAGCTGTTTTTT. It yields the protein CATSSHRQQGIGGELFF.

The V gene is TRBV7-9, the J gene TRBJ1-2, with a tentative D call TRBD1 (6 bases). The germline V gene encodes CDR1 SEHNR and CDR2 FQNEAQ (reference sequence). Trimming shortened V by 1 base and J by 3 bases, and 12 bases separated the two germline ends. The CDR3 runs 15 residues. CDR3: CASSLDRERYYGYTF. The CDR3 nucleotides read TGTGCCAGCAGCTTAGACAGGGAACGGTACTATGGCTACACCTTC.

This clonotype has just a few counts. The chain is built from TRBV7-8 and TRBJ1-4; tentatively, D is TRBD1 (5 bases). Germline lookup yields CDR1 SGHVS and CDR2 FQNEAQ. Deletions cut 8 bases from V and 4 bases from J, with 11 bases between. CDR3 length: 13 amino acids. CDR3 residues: CASQGNLNEKLFF. CDR3 bases: TGTGCCAGCCAGGGAAACCTTAATGAAAAACTGTTTTTT. The full variable domain, rest sourced from reference TRBV7-8 and TRBJ1-4, is GAGVSQSPRYKVAKRGQDVALRCDPISGHVSLFWYQQALGQGPEFLTYFQNEAQLDKSGLPSDRFFAERPEGSVSTLKIQRTQQEDSAVYLCASQGNLNEKLFFGSGTQLSVL.

This clonotype was found a few times. The gene calls are TRBV2 and TRBJ2-3; D could derive from TRBD1 or TRBD2 (6 bases each). The CDR3 contains 16 residues. Deletions cut 0 bases from V and 2 bases from J, with 12 bases between. From germline, CDR1 is SNHLY and CDR2 FYNNEI. CDR3 nucleotide sequence: TGTGCCAGCAGTGAAGCGGCAGGGGACTTCACAGATACGCAGTATTTT. This codes for CASSEAAGDFTDTQYF.

This clonotype was detected a few times. The V and J genes are TRBV6-6 and TRBJ2-7, with unresolved D. The CDR3 is 11 residues long. V lost 5 bases and J 4 bases, leaving 6 bases between the germline ends. Germline V gene lookup returns CDR1 MNHNY and CDR2 SVGAGI (reference sequence). The CDR3 reads CASSSRYEQYV. The CDR3 bases are TGTGCCAGCAGTAGCCGGTACGAGCAGTACGTC.

V usage is TRBV24-1 and J usage is TRBJ2-7; TRBD1 aligns across 9 bases. Losses at the gene ends were 2 bases for V and 1 base for J; bases not matched to a gene: 8. The CDR3 consists of 17 residues. The V gene's germline CDR1 is KGHDR and CDR2 SFDVKD. This CDR3 reads CATSDSQGQGRSYEQYV. CDR3 sequence (DNA): TGTGCCACCAGTGATTCCCAGGGACAGGGCCGTTCCTACGAGCAGTACGTC.

This clonotype was counted between two and nine times. The chain carries TRBV4-1 and TRBJ2-2; TRBD1 might be the D (5 bases). The CDR3 contains 12 residues. The ends were cut back, 6 bases at V and 13 bases at J, with 15 bases in the middle. Germline V gives CDR1 MGHRA, CDR2 YSYEKL. CDR3 loop: CASSADRRGLFF. The CDR3 DNA reads as TGCGCCAGCAGTGCCGACAGAAGGGGGCTGTTTTTT.

At least ten counts were recorded for this clonotype. This chain joins TRBV12-3 or TRBV12-4 and TRBJ1-5, with 9 bases matching TRBD1. Trimming at V came to 6 bases and at J to 5 bases, leaving 8 bases not matched to a gene. The length of the CDR3 is 15 residues. The CDR3 bases are TGTGCCAGCAGCTTCACAGGGGGCGCCGATCAGCCCCAGCATTTT. Its translation: CASSFTGGADQPQHF.

This clonotype was seen a few times. The chain joins TRBV4-1 to TRBJ2-1; D gene ambiguous. V was clipped by 1 base and J by 10 bases, with 8 bases between them. This CDR3 has 12 amino acids. Germline V gives CDR1 MGHRA, CDR2 YSYEKL. The CDR3, as DNA: TGCGCCAGCAGCCAAGTAGGAGAGGAGCAGTTCTTC. It encodes CASSQVGEEQFF.

The chain recombines TRBV11-2 with TRBJ2-7; D unresolved. CDR1 SGHAT and CDR2 FQNNGV come from the germline V gene. The CDR3 consists of 16 residues. Trimming stripped 2 bases from V and 6 bases from J, with 20 bases between. The CDR3 nucleotides read TGTGCCAGCAGCTTATGGGGTAGCCCCTTAGAGGCCGAGCAGTACGTC. Amino acid sequence: CASSLWGSPLEAEQYV.

CDR3 loop: CASSYLSNQPQHF. The DNA of the CDR3 is TGTGCCAGCAGTTATCTTAGCAATCAGCCCCAGCATTTT. The chain has TRBV27 and TRBJ1-5; D ambiguous. Germline V gene sequence: CDR1 MNHEY, CDR2 SMNVEV (reference sequence). Trimming removed 4 bases at V and 0 bases at J, with 4 bases between. CDR3 length: 13 residues.

This clonotype appeared a few times. The V call is TRBV12-5, the J call TRBJ2-2; tentatively, D is TRBD1 or TRBD2 (6 bases each). V lost 1 base and J lost 5, with 11 bases in between. The CDR3 spans 15 residues. From germline, CDR1 is LGHNT and CDR2 FRNRAP. The chain's CDR3 is CASGLAGAGTGELFF. The CDR3 nucleotides read TGTGCTAGTGGTTTGGCGGGGGCCGGGACCGGGGAGCTGTTTTTT.

The CDR3 is CASSHEVRGQSFSGANVLTF. DNA for the CDR3: TGCGCCAGCAGCCACGAGGTCCGGGGACAGAGTTTCTCTGGGGCCAACGTCCTGACTTTC. The genes are TRBV4-3 and TRBJ2-6, with 7 nucleotides matching TRBD1. Germline CDR1 and CDR2: LGHNA and YSLEER. V lost 3 bases to trimming and J lost 0 bases; unmatched junction nucleotides: 14. This CDR3 comprises 20 residues.

In its sample, this clonotype was seen many times. CDR3 sequence (DNA): TGTGCCAGCAGTTACACGGGACTAGCAGAGTACAATGAGCAGTTCTTC. Residues: CASSYTGLAEYNEQFF. The chain has TRBV6-5 and TRBJ2-1; 9 positions agree with TRBD2. The germline V gene encodes CDR1 MNHEY and CDR2 SVGAGI. The CDR3 length is 16 residues. The V segment lost 2 bases and the J segment 4 bases; nucleotides outside the gene matches: 6.